This T cell receptor beta chain originates from a study of blood T cell repertoires in COVID-19 (TCRdb year 2020). Turning to the overall study: The collaborator samples originated in the United States, Italy and Spain and spanned the acute and convalescent phases of COVID-19. Where HLA class I and class II types were available, the types were taken from metadata supplied by the sample provider, not from assay-based typing. A freely available public database, intended as a resource for researchers studying the immune response to SARS-CoV-2, is where the repertoires were released. Sample metadata almost always included a de-identified subject ID, COVID-19 status, age in years and sex. Deeply sampled blood TCRbeta repertoires from subjects exposed to, actively infected with, or recovered from COVID-19 were included in the dataset. The prospective study material was composed of cDNA or gDNA derived from T cells, B-cell-depleted T cells, or PBMCs. The samples were drawn from the first 160 participants of the ongoing ImmuneRACE study and from some 1,300 subjects provided by 6 global collaborators. Here is what the overall study found, with its caveats: Clinical and demographic metadata were provided uncurated, with the amount varying by source and participant.

One collaborating source in Seattle enrolled patients during active infection and followed them longitudinally through the course of disease. Collaborating institutions collected whole blood in K2EDTA tubes following their own protocols. For TCRbeta analysis, collaborators shipped samples as frozen whole blood, isolated PBMCs, or DNA extracted from either of those sample types. On this clone itself: The antigen it binds to is not known. The record has no base qualities; no much larger clone is one base away.

The germline V gene yields SGHVS for CDR1 and FQNEAQ for CDR2. V ends up 4 bases short and J 6 bases short, with an unmatched junction base count of 3. Inclusive of the bounding cysteine and phenylalanine, the CDR3 is 14 residues long. Only the CDR3 portion is preserved as DNA: 42 bases, with reading frame beginning at the first base. TCRbeta CDR3 regions were amplified from genomic DNA by means of the immunoSEQ Assay, a bias-controlled multiplex PCR. Turning to the authors' computational methods: Within the assay, amplification of reference gene primers was used to estimate how many nucleated cells each sample contained. To quantify the absolute abundance of each unique TCRbeta CDR3 rearrangement, sequence reads were collapsed and filtered. For each sample, productive Simpson clonality was calculated by taking the square root of Simpson's diversity index across productive rearrangements. The table was pulled from immuneACCESS by TCRdb, which kept in-frame rearrangements only. Such tables lose some clones; where checked, under half of the loss comes from unresolved V genes, and the rest has no known cause. The D gene and trimming were derived from the DNA, and the V and J assignments and clone size from that table. Within this sample are approximately 530,000 clones, with about 89% of them counted one time only. The ten largest clones take up less than 9.5% of the sample.

This chain is built from TRBV7-8 and TRBJ2-1; TRBD2 fits 10 bases in the junction. The TCR was taken from a woman aged 50 to 60 with COVID-19, enrolled during active disease. Sequencing was carried out using peripheral blood. The CDR3 has the sequence CASSSGLARNEQFF. In nucleotide form, the sequence is TGTGCCAGCAGCTCGGGACTAGCGCGCAATGAGCAGTTCTTC.